This TCR beta chain appears in the sequencing data of a study of T cells of healthy individuals. The table lists this clonotype with many counts. A single record per CDR3 protein comes from TCRdb applying MiXCR to the 5' RACE reads. The table includes around 79,000 distinct CDR3 sequences, approximately 5.4% detected once. Germline lookup yields CDR1 SEHNR and CDR2 FQNEAQ (reference sequence). There are 11 residues in the CDR3. Between the trimmed V and J ends, which lost 5 bases and 7 bases, there was a span of 9 bases. This clonotype originated in a female donor in good health. This chain joins TRBV7-9 and TRBJ2-7; D remains ambiguous. CDR3 sequence: CASSTRLEQYF. The CDR3 DNA reads as TGTGCCAGCAGCACCCGACTGGAGCAGTACTTC. The full variable domain, in which reference TRBV7-9 and TRBJ2-7 provide the parts outside the CDR3, is DTGVSQNPRHKITKRGQNVTFRCDPISEHNRLYWYRQTLGQGPEFLTYFQNEAQLEKSRLLSDRFSAERPKGSFSTLEIQRTEQGDSAMYLCASSTRLEQYFGPGTRLTVT.